What follows are 23 T cell receptor beta chains derived from one specimen sequenced in a study of T cells in women clearing cervical HPV infection. Assay: immunoSEQ multiplex PCR; the TCRdb copy retains only in-frame clones and omits some. The sample table sets out tens of thousands of clones. Material for sequencing was blood buffy coat. All receptors derive from a woman between 18 and 69 years old with a cervical HPV16 infection that either progressed to CIN3+ or cleared (not recorded which).

For this clone: The read ends 3 residues before the CDR3 terminus; that terminus is restored from the germline J gene. The chain combines TRBV5-4 with TRBJ1-2; maybe TRBD1 (6 bases). The CDR3 covers 14 residues. Germline V gives CDR1 SGHNT, CDR2 YYREEE (reference sequence). The CDR3 spells CASSLDGTITGYTF. The CDR3 DNA, read in part, is TGTGCCAGCAGCTTGGACGGGACAATTACAGGC.

A word on this clone: Read sequence stops 3 residues before the CDR3 end, and the germline J gene provides the missing end. The chain is built from TRBV4-1 and TRBJ2-1; 9 nucleotides agree with TRBD2. Germline CDR1 and CDR2: MGHRA and YSYEKL. This CDR3 is 14 amino acids long. Trimming at V came to 9 bases and at J to 1 base, leaving 4 bases not matched to a gene. The covered CDR3 bases are TGCGCCAGTCGGAGCGGGAGGTCCTACAATGAG. This gives the protein CASRSGRSYNE. The CDR3, in full, reads CASRSGRSYNEQFF.

With respect to this clone: The CDR3 end is not reached by the read, which stops 3 residues before it; the germline J gene fills it in. The V gene is TRBV7-3, the J gene TRBJ2-7; TRBD1 is a possible D gene (7 bases). This CDR3 is 13 amino acids long. The germline CDR1 and CDR2 sequences are SGHTA and FQGTGA. Deletions cut 3 bases from V and 6 bases from J, with 12 bases between. CDR3 sequence: CASSLNRGGEQYF. The CDR3 bases that were read are TGTGCCAGCAGCTTGAACAGGGGAGGCGAG.

In the case of this clone: The read falls 3 residues short of the CDR3 end, and the missing part is taken from the germline J gene. V is TRBV19 and J is TRBJ2-3, with 12 bases identical to TRBD1. The CDR3 runs to 17 residues. Germline CDR1 reads LNHDA; CDR2 reads SQIVND (reference sequence). The part of the CDR3 DNA that was read is TGTGCCAGCAACCCGCTTTGGGACAGGGGGCGACGTCAGCCG. Residues: CASNPLWDRGRRQP. The full CDR3 protein is CASNPLWDRGRRQPQYF.

In regard to this clone: With the read ending 3 residues before the CDR3 end, the germline J gene is used to fill in that end. The V call is TRBV11-3, the J call TRBJ2-1; tentative D call: TRBD1 (6 bases). CDR1 and CDR2 from the germline V gene are SGHNT and YENEEA. The CDR3 loop spans 12 amino acids. V lost 7 bases to trimming and J lost 7 bases, with 11 bases between them. The covered CDR3 bases are TGTGCCAGCACCGGGACAACGAATGAG. It yields the protein CASTGTTNE. The full CDR3 reads CASTGTTNEQFF.

As to this clone: The read halts 3 residues ahead of the CDR3 end, with the missing end drawn from the germline J gene. This sequence joins TRBV19 and TRBJ1-6; 9 positions agree with TRBD1. This CDR3 has 15 amino acids. CDR1 is LNHDA and CDR2 is SQIVND in the germline V gene (reference sequence). V lost 6 bases, J lost 6 bases, and 6 bases stayed unmatched. The covered CDR3 bases are TGTGCCAGTAGCAGACTGACAGGGGGTAATTCACCC. Translated: CASSRLTGGNSP. The entire CDR3 protein is CASSRLTGGNSPLHF.

A remark on this clone: The read ends 3 residues before the CDR3 terminus; that terminus is restored from the germline J gene. The V gene is TRBV29-1, the J gene TRBJ2-7; tentative D call: TRBD2 (6 bases). Germline-derived CDR1 and CDR2 are SQVTM and ANQGSEA. V was pared by 1 base and J by 5 bases, with 18 bases between. The CDR3 has 15 amino acids. The CDR3 DNA, read in part, is TGCAGCGTTGAAGGGGGGTCAGGGCGCGGGGACGAG. Its protein is CSVEGGSGRGDE. The CDR3, in full, reads CSVEGGSGRGDEQYF.

As regards this clone: The CDR3 end falls 3 residues outside the read, so it is completed with the germline J gene. The V call is TRBV20-1, the J call TRBJ1-2, with 8 bases matching TRBD1. This CDR3 comprises 16 residues. Germline V gene lookup returns CDR1 DFQATT and CDR2 SNEGSKA (reference sequence). J lost 6 bases, V lost 3 bases, and 15 bases had no gene match. CDR3 DNA (partial): TGCAGTGCTAGCGACAGGGGACTTGGGACCACAGATGGC. Translated, it gives CSASDRGLGTTDG. The CDR3 as a whole reads CSASDRGLGTTDGYTF.

A remark on this clone: Read coverage stops 3 residues before the CDR3 terminus; the germline J gene supplies the remainder. V usage is TRBV2 and J usage is TRBJ2-7, with 9 bases lining up with TRBD1. The CDR3 contains 18 residues. CDR1 is SNHLY, CDR2 FYNNEI, per germline. V dropped 5 bases and J dropped 3; count of bases not matched to a gene: 17. CDR3 protein: CASSPPPSRDRDIYEQYF. The DNA read from the CDR3 is TGTGCCAGCAGTCCACCCCCCTCCCGGGACAGGGATATCTACGAG.

To note about this clone: The read terminates 3 residues ahead of where the CDR3 ends, so the germline J gene completes it. The rearrangement links TRBV4-1 to TRBJ2-3, with no clear D. Germline V lookup: CDR1 MGHRA, CDR2 YSYEKL. Trimming removed 3 bases at V and 2 bases at J, with 9 bases between. The CDR3 is 14 residues long. The part of the CDR3 DNA that was read is TGCGCCAGCAGCCAGCCACAGAACACAGATACG. Its protein is CASSQPQNTDT. The whole CDR3 protein is CASSQPQNTDTQYF.

To note about this clone: The sequence runs out 3 residues before the end of the CDR3; the remainder is reconstructed from the germline J gene. The chain uses TRBV30 and TRBJ2-5, with D possibly TRBD1 on 5 matching bases. This CDR3 is 13 amino acids long. Trimming shortened V by 3 bases and J by 1 base, and 9 bases separated the two germline ends. The germline gives CDR1 GTSNPN, CDR2 SVGIG (reference sequence). The CDR3 spells CAWRTGPQETQYF. Partial CDR3 DNA: TGTGCCTGGAGAACAGGTCCCCAAGAGACC.

As for this clone: With the read ending 3 residues before the CDR3 end, the germline J gene is used to fill in that end. The J gene is TRBJ2-7, the V gene TRBV12-3 or TRBV12-4, with D tentatively TRBD1 (5 bases). The CDR3 runs 15 residues. Trimming removed 3 bases from V and 6 bases from J, with 18 bases in between. The CDR3 spells CASSFSGFYGGEQYF. The CDR3 DNA, read in part, is TGTGCCAGCAGTTTCTCAGGGTTCTATGGTGGCGAG.

Concerning this clone: The read gets to within 3 residues of the CDR3 end, and the germline J gene fills in the rest. The rearrangement links TRBV29-1 to TRBJ2-3, with TRBD1 matching 7 bases. V shed 7 bases, J shed 4 bases, and the junction held 8 bases outside the gene matches. CDR3 length: 13 residues. CDR1 and CDR2 (germline): SQVTM, ANQGSEA. The part of the CDR3 DNA that was read is TGCAGCGCAGGGGGTCGGAGCGCAGATACG. Amino acids: CSAGGRSADT. The full CDR3 is CSAGGRSADTQYF.

On this clone: Coverage ceases 3 residues before the CDR3 finishes, and the germline J gene fills in the end. Within the sample, other DNA sequences also encode this same CDR3. The J gene is TRBJ1-6, the V gene TRBV7-3; 8 positions agree with TRBD1. The ends lost 5 bases at V and 10 bases at J; junction bases unmatched: 4. There are 13 residues in the CDR3. CDR1 and CDR2 (germline): SGHTA, FQGTGA. CDR3 sequence: CASSQDRDSPLHF. Partial CDR3 DNA: TGTGCCAGCAGCCAGGACAGGGACTCACCC.

Remarks on this clone: Read coverage stops 3 residues before the CDR3 terminus; the germline J gene supplies the remainder. J is TRBJ2-7 and V is TRBV29-1; 10 nucleotides agree with TRBD1. Germline CDR1 is SQVTM and CDR2 is ANQGSEA. This CDR3 contains 14 residues. V lost 6 bases to trimming and J lost 3 bases; unmatched junction nucleotides: 8. CDR3 DNA (partial): TGCAGCGTCCGAACGGACAGGGGGGTCTACGAG. It encodes CSVRTDRGVYE. The CDR3 reads in full as CSVRTDRGVYEQYF.

As concerns this clone: The read terminates 3 residues ahead of where the CDR3 ends, so the germline J gene completes it. The rearrangement uses TRBV10-3 and TRBJ2-1; TRBD1 agrees at 7 bases. J lost 7 bases, V lost 4 bases, and 10 bases had no gene match. This CDR3 contains 15 residues. From germline, CDR1 is ENHRY and CDR2 SYGVKD. CDR3 protein: CAISVNRGWGNEQFF. The part of the CDR3 DNA that was read is TGTGCCATCAGTGTAAACAGGGGTTGGGGGAATGAG.

Regarding this clone: The read halts 3 residues ahead of the CDR3 end, with the missing end drawn from the germline J gene. This sample includes further DNA sequences coding for the same CDR3. The chain couples TRBV6-4 to TRBJ2-3, with TRBD2 identical over 10 bases. Losses at the gene ends were 4 bases for V and 1 base for J; bases not matched to a gene: 2. The length of the CDR3 is 15 residues. CDR1 is MRHNA, CDR2 SNTAGT, per germline. The covered CDR3 bases are TGTGCCAGCAGTGCTAGCGGGGGCGGCACAGATACG. Translated, it gives CASSASGGGTDT. The CDR3 in full is CASSASGGGTDTQYF.

Of note for this clone: Coverage ceases 3 residues before the CDR3 finishes, and the germline J gene fills in the end. This chain joins TRBV5-8 and TRBJ1-5; 8 positions match TRBD1. V was pared by 4 bases and J by 4 bases, with 4 bases of the junction left unmatched. The CDR3 covers 14 residues. Germline V lookup: CDR1 SGHTS, CDR2 YDEGEE. The DNA read from the CDR3 is TGTGCCAGCAGCCGCCGACAGGGGAATCAGCCC. It is translated as CASSRRQGNQP. The entire CDR3 protein is CASSRRQGNQPQHF.

To note about this clone: The DNA ends 3 residues before the CDR3 does, and the rest of the CDR3 is filled in from the germline J gene. This rearrangement joins TRBV7-2 to TRBJ2-7, with D unclear. Trimming removed 1 base at V and 2 bases at J, with 9 bases between. The germline V gene has CDR1 SGHTA and CDR2 FQGNSA. The CDR3 is 14 residues long. CDR3: CASSLDFSAYEQYF. CDR3 DNA (partial): TGTGCCAGCAGCTTAGATTTCAGTGCCTACGAG.

The CDR3 loop reads CASSIGTGSYGYTF. CDR3 DNA, as far as it was read: TGTGCCAGTAGTATAGGGACAGGCTCGTATGGC. The chain uses TRBV19 and TRBJ1-2, with 7 positions matching TRBD1. The sequence runs out 3 residues before the end of the CDR3; the remainder is reconstructed from the germline J gene. Unmatched junction bases numbered 4, after V lost 1 base and J lost 5 bases. The length of the CDR3 is 14 residues. The germline V gene has CDR1 LNHDA and CDR2 SQIVND (reference sequence).

As to this clone: The read is 3 residues too short to cover the CDR3 end, so that end is filled in from the germline J gene. This chain joins TRBV11-3 and TRBJ2-3; D ambiguous. V dropped 5 bases and J dropped 6 bases, with 12 bases sitting between them. The CDR3 runs to 13 residues. Germline CDR1 reads SGHNT; CDR2 reads YENEEA. The CDR3 sequence: CASSLRFSDTQYF. The part of the CDR3 DNA that was read is TGTGCCAGCAGCCTGAGGTTCTCGGATACG.

The CDR3 is CASSGEGQPQHF. CDR3 bases read: TGTGCCAGCAGTGGTGAGGGGCAGCCC. The rearrangement uses TRBV2 and TRBJ1-5; tentatively, D is TRBD1 (5 bases). The observed sequence ends 3 residues before the CDR3 terminus, with the missing tail filled in from the germline J gene. Trimming stripped 4 bases from V and 7 bases from J, with 8 bases between. This CDR3 contains 12 residues. Germline assignment: CDR1 SNHLY and CDR2 FYNNEI.

This clone shows up as medium-sized by frequency. The CDR3 end is not reached by the read, which stops 3 residues before it; the germline J gene fills it in. The gene calls are TRBV20-1 and TRBJ2-5; no firm D call. Germline V gene data show CDR1 as DFQATT and CDR2 as SNEGSKA (reference sequence). V shed 2 bases and J shed 2 bases, with 6 bases lying between them. This CDR3 is built from 12 residues. The DNA read from the CDR3 is TGCAGTGCTAGATACAGACAAGAGACC. This sequence encodes CSARYRQET. In full, the CDR3 is CSARYRQETQYF.